A selection of T cell receptor beta chains follows, all from one sample in a study of shared clonotypes between healthy human individuals. Repertoires were generated with immunoSEQ multiplex PCR, while TCRdb's copy carries only in-frame clones and drops some. Among 1 million to 1.2 million clones listed, around 77% were seen once. Sequenced: memory CD4+ T cells from PBMCs. The receptor source for this set is a man between 18 and 35 years old in good health. Some clones in this sample may be carry-over from other donors' samples. The CDR3 runs from the conserved cysteine through the conserved F or W. D genes are given only for firm matches. Rows give clone size only sometimes, using once, few, many, or a class for an expanded clone.

D,size,V,J,CDR3,DNA
TRBD2,NA,TRBV7-8,TRBJ2-1,CASSYIAGSSYNEQFF,TGTGCCAGCAGCTATATAGCGGGAAGCTCCTACAATGAGCAGTTCTTC
TRBD2,NA,TRBV28,TRBJ2-1,CASSPKRELGSYNEQFF,TGTGCCAGCAGCCCAAAGCGGGAGTTAGGGTCCTACAATGAGCAGTTCTTC
TRBD1,NA,TRBV28,TRBJ2-7,CASSYPFYTGGSSYEQYF,TGTGCCAGCAGTTATCCATTCTACACAGGGGGAAGCTCCTACGAGCAGTACTTC
NA,NA,TRBV9,TRBJ1-1,CASSVGGFMNTEAFF,TGTGCCAGCAGCGTCGGAGGCTTCATGAACACTGAAGCTTTCTTT
NA,NA,TRBV27,TRBJ2-3,CASSLGWGVGTDTQYF,TGTGCCAGCAGTTTAGGGTGGGGAGTGGGTACAGATACGCAGTATTTT
NA,NA,TRBV6-5,TRBJ1-6,CASSYIGNSPLHF,TGTGCCAGCAGTTACATCGGAAATTCACCCCTCCACTTT
TRBD1,NA,TRBV13,TRBJ2-4,CASSVRGLENIQYF,TGTGCCAGCAGCGTCAGGGGGCTTGAGAACATTCAGTACTTC
NA,once,TRBV21-1,TRBJ2-7,CASSLVGDRAYEQYF,TGTGCCAGCAGCCTGGTGGGGGACAGGGCCTACGAGCAGTACTTC
NA,NA,TRBV6-6,TRBJ1-1,CASRPGGLNTEAFF,TGTGCCAGCAGGCCAGGAGGTCTGAACACTGAAGCTTTCTTT
NA,NA,TRBV10-3,TRBJ1-2,CAISEGGRINSGYTF,TGTGCCATCAGTGAGGGGGGACGGATAAACTCTGGCTACACCTTC
NA,NA,TRBV5-1,TRBJ2-5,CASSWDTTETQYF,TGCGCCAGCAGCTGGGACACGACAGAGACCCAGTACTTC
NA,once,TRBV9,TRBJ2-7,CASSAGATVDEQYF,TGTGCCAGCAGCGCCGGGGCGACGGTCGACGAGCAGTACTTC
TRBD2,once,TRBV7-9,TRBJ2-1,CASSLLSGGYYYNEQFF,TGTGCCAGCAGCTTACTGTCGGGGGGGTACTACTACAATGAGCAGTTCTTC
TRBD1,NA,TRBV2,TRBJ1-2,CASSENRGVYGYTF,TGTGCCAGCAGTGAAAACAGGGGCGTCTATGGCTACACCTTC
TRBD1,many,TRBV19,TRBJ2-7,CASTSGQGVSYEQYF,TGTGCCAGTACCTCGGGACAGGGGGTTTCCTACGAGCAGTACTTC